The entry that follows covers one T cell receptor beta chain sequence. The specificity of this receptor is unknown. No much larger clone exists at a distance of one base, and base qualities are not known. The data originate from a study of control samples from healthy donors and cancer patients (dated by TCRdb to between 2020 and 2021). V is reduced by 4 bases and J by 4 bases, leaving a spacing of 11 bases between them. CDR1 and CDR2 (MNHNY, SVGAGI) derive from the germline V gene (reference sequence). Including the terminal cysteine and phenylalanine, the CDR3 comprises 14 residues. Only the CDR3 DNA is retained, 42 bases long and in frame from the first base. The library was prepared using the immunoSEQ multiplex PCR assay. TCRdb limited this immuneACCESS table to in-frame rearrangements with V and J called. A share of clones is missing; checked studies link under half to unresolved V genes, and the rest is unexplained. Within this sample are 190,000 or so clones, with roughly 93% of them counted one time only. The ten largest clones capture around 1.6% of the sample.

The chain is encoded by TRBV6-6 joined to TRBJ1-5, with the D segment identity uncertain. This TCR was sampled from a young man in good health. Material for sequencing was blood. The nucleotides are TGTGCCAGCAGTTCGGTGCTAGGGAATCAGCCCCAGCATTTT. The resulting protein is CASSSVLGNQPQHF.